Each of the 5 T cell receptor beta chains below was sequenced from the same sample in a study of blood T cell repertoires in COVID-19. Only in-frame clones appear in the TCRdb table, and some are missing; sequencing was by immunoSEQ multiplex PCR. The sample lists 250,000 to 300,000 clones, around nine tenths occurring once. Sequencing used peripheral blood. The receptors were gathered from a woman in her 70s with COVID-19, enrolled during active disease.

This clone was counted a single time. The genes are TRBV5-5 and TRBJ2-3, with TRBD2 identical over 14 bases. V lost 7 bases to trimming and J lost 5 bases; unmatched junction nucleotides: 15. The CDR3 loop spans 18 amino acids. CDR1 and CDR2 (germline): SGHKS, YYEKEE (reference sequence). CDR3 protein: CASRFSPGTSGGLDTQYF. The DNA of the CDR3 is TGTGCCAGCCGGTTTTCGCCAGGGACTAGCGGGGGCTTAGATACGCAGTATTTT.

This chain connects TRBV11-2 to TRBJ1-1, with a possible D match to TRBD1 (5 bases). V gave up 5 bases and J gave up 2 bases, with 21 bases separating them. The length of the CDR3 is 17 residues. Germline CDR1 reads SGHAT; CDR2 reads FQNNGV. CDR3 DNA: TGTGCCAGCAGCCAACGGTGGGAGGGGAGAAGAAACACTGAAGCTTTCTTT. This translates into CASSQRWEGRRNTEAFF.

V usage is TRBV28 and J usage is TRBJ2-7; tentatively, D is TRBD2 (6 bases). From germline, CDR1 is MDHEN and CDR2 SYDVKM. The CDR3 extends over 13 amino acids. Between the trimmed V and J ends, which lost 3 bases and 4 bases, there was a span of 10 bases. The CDR3: CASSLGGVYEQYF. In nucleotides, the CDR3 is TGTGCCAGCAGTTTGGGCGGGGTTTACGAGCAGTACTTC. The whole variable domain, remainder taken from reference TRBV28 and TRBJ2-7, is DVKVTQSSRYLVKRTGEKVFLECVQDMDHENMFWYRQDPGLGLRLIYFSYDVKMKEKGDIPEGYSVSREKKERFSLILESASTNQTSMYLCASSLGGVYEQYFGPGTRLTVT.

The chain has TRBV30 and TRBJ2-3, with a tentative D call TRBD2 (6 bases). Trimming left V 3 bases short and J 5 bases short, with 15 bases between. The CDR3 extends over 14 amino acids. Germline values: CDR1 GTSNPN, CDR2 SVGIG (reference sequence). The CDR3 region has the DNA TGTGCCTGGAGGACTGTCGGGGGTGAAGATACGCAGTATTTT. Encoded protein: CAWRTVGGEDTQYF.

The gene calls are TRBV20-1 and TRBJ1-2, with D unclear. CDR1 and CDR2 (germline): DFQATT, SNEGSKA (reference sequence). There are 13 residues in the CDR3. The V end was cut by 3 bases, the J end by 4 bases, with 12 bases between. The CDR3 protein is CSASPEGLYGYTF. Here the CDR3 DNA reads TGCAGTGCTAGTCCGGAAGGACTCTATGGCTACACCTTC.